Listed below are T cell receptor beta chains from one sample, sequenced in a study of blood T cell repertoires in COVID-19. TCRdb's copy holds only in-frame clones and misses some; the assay was immunoSEQ multiplex PCR. The sample includes more than 150,000 clones, approximately 78% of them seen just once. The sequenced material came from peripheral blood. The source is a woman older than 75 with active or convalescent COVID-19. The CDR3 runs from the conserved cysteine through the conserved F or W. A D gene is named only where the DNA matches it firmly. Clone sizes are given selectively: once, few, many, or a class where the clone is expanded.

clone_size: NA
d_call: NA
cdr3_length: 13
v_call: TRBV7-2
j_call: TRBJ1-1
cdr3_aa: CASSFLLNTEAFF
cdr3_nt: TGTGCCAGCAGCTTCCTTTTGAACACTGAAGCTTTCTTT

clone_size: once
d_call: TRBD2
cdr3_length: 16
v_call: TRBV27
j_call: TRBJ2-3
cdr3_aa: CASSAFGGSSTDTQYF
cdr3_nt: TGTGCCAGCAGTGCCTTCGGGGGGAGTAGCACAGATACGCAGTATTTT

clone_size: NA
d_call: NA
cdr3_length: 13
v_call: TRBV28
j_call: TRBJ1-2
cdr3_aa: CASRLPRADGYTF
cdr3_nt: TGTGCCAGCAGACTCCCGAGGGCCGATGGCTACACCTTC

clone_size: NA
d_call: TRBD1
cdr3_length: 15
v_call: TRBV2
j_call: TRBJ1-1
cdr3_aa: CASNEPGQVNTEAFF
cdr3_nt: TGTGCCAGCAATGAACCGGGACAGGTGAACACTGAAGCTTTCTTT

clone_size: NA
d_call: NA
cdr3_length: 13
v_call: TRBV2
j_call: TRBJ1-5
cdr3_aa: CASSGDSNQPQHF
cdr3_nt: TGTGCCAGCAGTGGAGATAGCAATCAGCCCCAGCATTTT

clone_size: NA
d_call: NA
cdr3_length: 17
v_call: TRBV27
j_call: TRBJ1-1
cdr3_aa: CASSLLGGDSRSREAFF
cdr3_nt: TGTGCCAGCAGTCTCCTGGGGGGGGATTCCCGTTCGAGGGAAGCTTTCTTT

clone_size: NA
d_call: NA
cdr3_length: 13
v_call: TRBV18
j_call: TRBJ2-3
cdr3_aa: CASSPSGTDTQYF
cdr3_nt: TGTGCCAGCTCACCTTCGGGGACAGATACGCAGTATTTT

clone_size: NA
d_call: NA
cdr3_length: 14
v_call: TRBV6-2/TRBV6-3
j_call: TRBJ1-6
cdr3_aa: CASSYGGENSPLHF
cdr3_nt: TGTGCCAGCAGTTACGGCGGAGAGAACTCACCCCTCCACTTT

clone_size: once
d_call: NA
cdr3_length: 13
v_call: TRBV7-6
j_call: TRBJ1-4
cdr3_aa: CASSYSTNEKLFF
cdr3_nt: TGTGCCAGCAGCTACTCAACTAATGAAAAACTGTTTTTT

clone_size: NA
d_call: TRBD1
cdr3_length: 18
v_call: TRBV28
j_call: TRBJ1-2
cdr3_aa: CASRGLLGRGNVDYGYTF
cdr3_nt: TGTGCCAGCAGGGGCCTGTTGGGCAGGGGGAACGTCGACTATGGCTACACCTTC

clone_size: NA
d_call: NA
cdr3_length: 12
v_call: TRBV4-1
j_call: TRBJ2-7
cdr3_aa: CASSQVTSEQYF
cdr3_nt: TGCGCCAGCAGCCAAGTCACAAGCGAGCAGTACTTC

clone_size: NA
d_call: NA
cdr3_length: 13
v_call: TRBV10-3
j_call: TRBJ1-4
cdr3_aa: CAISEYENEKLFF
cdr3_nt: TGTGCCATCAGTGAGTACGAGAATGAAAAACTGTTTTTT

clone_size: NA
d_call: TRBD1
cdr3_length: 14
v_call: TRBV28
j_call: TRBJ1-2
cdr3_aa: CASSGFTGVWEDTF
cdr3_nt: TGTGCCAGCAGTGGGTTTACAGGGGTGTGGGAGGACACCTTC

clone_size: NA
d_call: TRBD2
cdr3_length: 16
v_call: TRBV11-2
j_call: TRBJ2-7
cdr3_aa: CASSLSRSSGPYEQYF
cdr3_nt: TGTGCCAGCAGCTTAAGCAGATCTAGCGGACCCTACGAGCAGTACTTC

clone_size: NA
d_call: TRBD1
cdr3_length: 15
v_call: TRBV6-5
j_call: TRBJ1-1
cdr3_aa: CASSYEGTGRTEAFF
cdr3_nt: TGTGCCAGCAGTTACGAGGGGACAGGGAGGACTGAAGCTTTCTTT

clone_size: few
d_call: NA
cdr3_length: 15
v_call: TRBV2
j_call: TRBJ1-5
cdr3_aa: CASRTGRGGNQPQHF
cdr3_nt: TGTGCCAGCCGAACCGGCAGGGGCGGCAATCAGCCCCAGCATTTT

clone_size: NA
d_call: NA
cdr3_length: 14
v_call: TRBV7-9
j_call: TRBJ2-6
cdr3_aa: CASSSLSGANVLTF
cdr3_nt: TGTGCCAGCAGTTCCCTATCTGGGGCCAACGTCCTGACTTTC

clone_size: NA
d_call: NA
cdr3_length: 13
v_call: TRBV5-4
j_call: TRBJ2-5
cdr3_aa: CASSFPGEETQYF
cdr3_nt: TGTGCCAGCAGCTTTCCGGGGGAAGAGACCCAGTACTTC

clone_size: NA
d_call: NA
cdr3_length: 15
v_call: TRBV5-1
j_call: TRBJ1-1
cdr3_aa: CASSLAAGKNTEAFF
cdr3_nt: TGCGCCAGCAGCTTGGCGGCGGGGAAGAACACTGAAGCTTTCTTT

clone_size: NA
d_call: NA
cdr3_length: 14
v_call: TRBV27
j_call: TRBJ1-4
cdr3_aa: CASSWQGRDEKLFF
cdr3_nt: TGTGCCAGCAGTTGGCAGGGGAGGGATGAAAAACTGTTTTTT

clone_size: few
d_call: NA
cdr3_length: 13
v_call: TRBV5-5
j_call: TRBJ1-6
cdr3_aa: CASSLATGSPLHF
cdr3_nt: TGTGCCAGCAGCCTCGCGACGGGTTCACCCCTCCACTTT

clone_size: many
d_call: NA
cdr3_length: 14
v_call: TRBV19
j_call: TRBJ2-7
cdr3_aa: CASSIGSGDYEQYF
cdr3_nt: TGTGCCAGTAGTATAGGGTCCGGGGACTACGAGCAGTACTTC